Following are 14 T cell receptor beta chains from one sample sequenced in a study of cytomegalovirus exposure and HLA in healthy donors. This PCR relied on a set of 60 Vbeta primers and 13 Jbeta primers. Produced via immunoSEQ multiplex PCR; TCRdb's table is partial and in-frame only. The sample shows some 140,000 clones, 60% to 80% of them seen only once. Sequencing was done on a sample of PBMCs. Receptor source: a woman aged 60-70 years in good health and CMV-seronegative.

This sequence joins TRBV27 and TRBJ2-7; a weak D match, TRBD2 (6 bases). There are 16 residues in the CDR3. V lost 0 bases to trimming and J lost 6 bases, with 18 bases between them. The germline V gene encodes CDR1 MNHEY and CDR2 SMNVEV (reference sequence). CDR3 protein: CASSLSGGNGAGEQYF. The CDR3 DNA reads TGTGCCAGCAGTTTATCGGGCGGGAATGGTGCAGGCGAGCAGTACTTC.

The CDR3 coding sequence is TGTGCCAGCAGCCCCGAGATAGCGGGGTACAATGAGCAGTTCTTC. The encoded protein is CASSPEIAGYNEQFF. This sequence joins TRBV11-2 and TRBJ2-1; 8 nucleotides agree with TRBD2. Trimming cost V 5 bases and J 4 bases; bases outside gene matches: 7. This CDR3 region has 15 residues. Germline-derived CDR1 and CDR2 are SGHAT and FQNNGV. The full variable domain, completed using reference TRBV11-2 and TRBJ2-1, is EAGVAQSPRYKIIEKRQSVAFWCNPISGHATLYWYQQILGQGPKLLIQFQNNGVVDDSQLPKDRFSAERLKGVDSTLKIQPAKLEDSAVYLCASSPEIAGYNEQFFGPGTRLTVL.

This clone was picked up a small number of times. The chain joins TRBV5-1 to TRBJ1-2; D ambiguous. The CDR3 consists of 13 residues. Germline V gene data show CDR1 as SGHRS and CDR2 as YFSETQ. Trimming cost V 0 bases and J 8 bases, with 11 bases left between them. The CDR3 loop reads CASSLALYEGYTF. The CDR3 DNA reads TGCGCCAGCAGCTTGGCCTTGTACGAGGGCTACACCTTC.

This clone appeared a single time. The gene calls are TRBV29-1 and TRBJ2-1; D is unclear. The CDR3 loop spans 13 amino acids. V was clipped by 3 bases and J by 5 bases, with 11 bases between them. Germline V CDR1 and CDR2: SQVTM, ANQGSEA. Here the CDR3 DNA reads TGCAGCGTTGACGAACGACGGGACAATGAGCAGTTCTTC. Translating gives CSVDERRDNEQFF.

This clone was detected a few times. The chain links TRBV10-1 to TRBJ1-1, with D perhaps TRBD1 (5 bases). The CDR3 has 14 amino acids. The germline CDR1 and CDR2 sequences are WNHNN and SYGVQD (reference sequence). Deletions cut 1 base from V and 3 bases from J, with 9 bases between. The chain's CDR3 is CASSEYIGDTEAFF. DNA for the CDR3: TGCGCCAGCAGTGAGTATATAGGGGACACTGAAGCTTTCTTT.

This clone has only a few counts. The CDR3 bases are TGTGCCAGCTGGGGCAACTATGGCTACACCTTC. Its translation: CASWGNYGYTF. The genes are TRBV6-1 and TRBJ1-2, with D possibly matching TRBD1 (5 bases). Looked up from germline, CDR1 is MNHNS and CDR2 is SASEGT. This CDR3 has 11 amino acids. V was shortened by 8 bases and J by 2 bases, with 6 bases between the two germline ends.

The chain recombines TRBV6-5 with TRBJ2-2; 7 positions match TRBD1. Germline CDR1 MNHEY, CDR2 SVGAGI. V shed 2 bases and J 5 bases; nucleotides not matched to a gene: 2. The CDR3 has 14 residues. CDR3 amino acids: CASSYKTGTGELFF. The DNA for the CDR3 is TGTGCCAGCAGTTACAAGACAGGGACCGGGGAGCTGTTTTTT.

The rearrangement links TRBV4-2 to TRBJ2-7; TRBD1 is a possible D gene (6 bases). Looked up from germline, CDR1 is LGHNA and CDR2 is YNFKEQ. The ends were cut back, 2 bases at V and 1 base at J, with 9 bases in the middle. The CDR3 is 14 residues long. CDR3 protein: CASSQSTGSYEQYF. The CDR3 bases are TGTGCCAGCAGCCAAAGCACAGGGTCCTACGAGCAGTACTTC.

The CDR3 here is CAWSNRGLMNTEAFF. In nucleotides, the CDR3 is TGTGCCTGGAGTAACAGGGGGCTTATGAACACTGAAGCTTTCTTT. This chain uses TRBV30 with TRBJ1-1; 9 bases line up with TRBD1. V lost 2 bases, J lost 0 bases, and 4 bases stayed unmatched. The CDR3 has 15 residues. Germline V lookup: CDR1 GTSNPN, CDR2 SVGIG (reference sequence). The full variable domain, completed using reference TRBV30 and TRBJ1-1, is SQTIHQWPATLVQPVGSPLSLECTVEGTSNPNLYWYRQAAGRGLQLLFYSVGIGQISSEVPQNLSASRPQDRQFILSSKKLLLSDSGFYLCAWSNRGLMNTEAFFGQGTRLTVV.

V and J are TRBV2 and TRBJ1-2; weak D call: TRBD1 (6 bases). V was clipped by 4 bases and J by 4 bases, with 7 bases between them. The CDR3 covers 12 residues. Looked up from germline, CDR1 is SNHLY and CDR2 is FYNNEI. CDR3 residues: CASSVGGYGYTF. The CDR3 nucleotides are TGTGCCAGCAGTGTAGGGGGCTATGGCTACACCTTC.

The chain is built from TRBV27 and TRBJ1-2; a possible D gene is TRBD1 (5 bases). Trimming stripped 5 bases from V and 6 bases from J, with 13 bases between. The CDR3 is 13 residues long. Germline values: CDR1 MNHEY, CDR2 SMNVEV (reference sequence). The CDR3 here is CASSLQGSDGYTF. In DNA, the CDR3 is TGTGCCAGCAGTCTCCAGGGAAGCGATGGCTACACCTTC.

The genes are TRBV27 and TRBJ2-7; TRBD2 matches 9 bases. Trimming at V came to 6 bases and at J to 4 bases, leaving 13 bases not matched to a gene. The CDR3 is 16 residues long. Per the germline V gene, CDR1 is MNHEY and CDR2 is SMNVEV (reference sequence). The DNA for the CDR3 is TGTGCCAGCAGCAAAGTCCCGACTAGCGGAAGATACGAGCAGTACTTC. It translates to CASSKVPTSGRYEQYF.

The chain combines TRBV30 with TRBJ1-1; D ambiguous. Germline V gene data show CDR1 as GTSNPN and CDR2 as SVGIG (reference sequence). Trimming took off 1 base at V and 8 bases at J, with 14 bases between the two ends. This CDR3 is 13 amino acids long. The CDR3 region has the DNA TGTGCCTGGAGTGGGCCTGTCGTCTCCGAAGCTTTCTTT. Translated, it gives CAWSGPVVSEAFF.

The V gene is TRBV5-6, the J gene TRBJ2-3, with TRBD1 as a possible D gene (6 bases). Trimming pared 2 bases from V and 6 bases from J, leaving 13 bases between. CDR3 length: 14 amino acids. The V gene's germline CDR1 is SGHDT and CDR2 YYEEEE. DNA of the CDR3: TGTGCCAGCAGCTTACGTACAGGGTTGGATACGCAGTATTTT. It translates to CASSLRTGLDTQYF.